A single T cell receptor (beta chain) is shown here with its context. The sample is drawn from a study of blood T cell repertoires in COVID-19. The overall study: COVID-19 samples, acute and convalescent, were from the United States, Italy and Spain. From T cells, B-cell-depleted T cells, or PBMCs came the material, which was cDNA or gDNA.

The CDR3 is 14 residues long. The V gene's germline CDR1 is LGHNA and CDR2 YSLEER. V gave up 5 bases and J gave up 8 bases, with 13 bases separating them. In the original processing: From reference gene primer amplification, estimates of nucleated cell counts were derived. The assay was immunoSEQ multiplex PCR, and TCRdb's table has in-frame clones only and misses some. V and J calls and clone size are given by that table; D and trimming were obtained from the DNA. The table shows roughly 120,000 clones, with more than 75% occurring only once. During active infection, Seattle patients enrolled and were then monitored through disease.

The gene calls are TRBV4-3 and TRBJ1-6, with a tentative D call TRBD1 (5 bases). Sample: peripheral blood. The clonotype originates from a man aged 55-75 years with COVID-19, enrolled during active disease. CDR3: CASSSGGDYSPLHF. DNA of the CDR3: TGCGCCAGCAGCTCGGGGGGGGATTATTCACCCCTCCACTTT.